One sample yielded the 28 T cell receptor beta chains listed below, sequenced in a study of graft-versus-host responses after intestinal transplantation. From the graft tissue, intraepithelial and lamina propria lymphocytes were released through processing. This table comes from immunoSEQ multiplex PCR, and its TCRdb copy is limited to in-frame clones, with some not included. The table shows roughly 27,000 clones, with about three quarters occurring only once. The material was ileum tissue, obtained 98 days after intestinal transplantation. These receptor sequences come from a human patient who received an intestinal transplant, so some T cells may come from the graft donor.

The CDR3 DNA is TGTGCCAGCCCCCCTCGCAGTGGGGCCAGAGAAGAGACCCAGTACTTC. It encodes CASPPRSGAREETQYF. The V gene is TRBV28, the J gene TRBJ2-5; D perhaps matches TRBD1 (5 bases). The CDR3 consists of 16 residues. Trimming took off 8 bases at V and 3 bases at J, with 22 bases between the two ends. Germline assignment: CDR1 MDHEN and CDR2 SYDVKM.

Points on this clone: The junction and the germline gene differ at one end; a read error may be behind it. The genes are TRBV6-1 and TRBJ2-1; D is ambiguous. Germline V CDR1 and CDR2: MNHNS, SASEGT. The CDR3 contains 11 residues. CDR3 protein: CAGSSYNEQFF. Written as DNA, the CDR3 is TGTGCCGGCAGCTCCTACAATGAGCAGTTCTTC.

This sequence joins TRBV11-2 and TRBJ2-1; 10 positions match TRBD2. With 5 bases clipped from V and 5 bases from J, the junction kept 12 bases outside the gene matches. There are 17 residues in the CDR3. Looked up from germline, CDR1 is SGHAT and CDR2 is FQNNGV. CDR3 sequence reads: CASSHHQGLALNNEQFF. CDR3 nucleotide sequence: TGTGCCAGCAGCCATCACCAGGGACTAGCGTTGAACAATGAGCAGTTCTTC.

The V gene is TRBV6-1, the J gene TRBJ1-3; D gene ambiguous. The CDR3 runs to 14 residues. In germline, CDR1 is MNHNS, CDR2 SASEGT. Trimming shortened V by 7 bases and J by 4 bases, and 14 bases separated the two germline ends. Written as DNA, the CDR3 is TGTGCCAGCATCCCGGGCCAAGTGGGAAACACCATATATTTT. It yields the protein CASIPGQVGNTIYF.

The chain carries TRBV11-2 and TRBJ2-2; TRBD2 agrees at 8 bases. The germline V gene has CDR1 SGHAT and CDR2 FQNNGV. Unmatched junction bases numbered 11, after V lost 3 bases and J lost 5 bases. The CDR3 spans 17 residues. The CDR3 DNA is TGTGCCAGCAGCTTTCCGGCAAGCGGGGGCCTAACCGGGGAGCTGTTTTTT. Translating gives CASSFPASGGLTGELFF.

This clone was recorded once. The genes are TRBV5-4 and TRBJ1-1, with D possibly being TRBD1 (5 bases). In germline, CDR1 is SGHNT, CDR2 YYREEE (reference sequence). The CDR3 is 14 amino acids. The ends were cut back, 4 bases at V and 1 base at J, with 11 bases in the middle. The CDR3 DNA is TGTGCCAGCAGCGCCCCTACAGGGAACACTGAAGCTTTCTTT. This codes for CASSAPTGNTEAFF.

This clone was detected a few times. The chain recombines TRBV6-5 with TRBJ2-1; the D is unclear. CDR3 length equals 15 residues. The germline V and J ends were trimmed by 4 bases and 3 bases, with 13 bases remaining between them. Germline V gene lookup returns CDR1 MNHEY and CDR2 SVGAGI. Here the CDR3 reads CASSWGRALYNEQFF. Written as DNA, the CDR3 is TGTGCCAGCAGTTGGGGAAGAGCCCTCTACAATGAGCAGTTCTTC.

The CDR3 loop is CASTDGTGATFSGNTIYF. For the CDR3, the DNA is TGTGCCAGTACCGACGGTACAGGGGCCACTTTCTCTGGAAACACCATATATTTT. The chain combines TRBV19 with TRBJ1-3; 7 positions match TRBD1. Germline values: CDR1 LNHDA, CDR2 SQIVND (reference sequence). V gave up 7 bases and J gave up 0 bases; unmatched junction bases: 15. CDR3 size: 18 residues.

This clone was observed once. The rearrangement links TRBV6-6 to TRBJ2-2; D is undetermined. CDR3 size: 15 residues. V lost 4 bases and J 5 bases, leaving 14 bases between the germline ends. Looked up from germline, CDR1 is MNHNY and CDR2 is SVGAGI (reference sequence). CDR3 in amino acids: CASSLDPLQTGELFF. CDR3 sequence (DNA): TGTGCCAGCAGTTTAGACCCTCTCCAAACCGGGGAGCTGTTTTTT.

This clone was recorded only once. The chain carries TRBV19 and TRBJ2-7; tentative D call: TRBD1 (6 bases). The germline V and J ends were trimmed by 1 base and 2 bases, with 12 bases remaining between them. The CDR3 length is 15 residues. Per the germline V gene, CDR1 is LNHDA and CDR2 is SQIVND (reference sequence). CDR3 bases: TGTGCCAGTAGTATAGGCGTCAGGGGCCCCTACGAGCAGTACTTC. This sequence encodes CASSIGVRGPYEQYF.

This clone has more than one count but fewer than ten. The CDR3 reads CASSEGLAGTTDTQYF. The CDR3 DNA reads TGTGCCAGCAGTGAGGGACTAGCGGGGACCACAGATACGCAGTATTTT. The J gene is TRBJ2-3, the V gene TRBV6-1, with 13 bases lining up with TRBD2. V was pared by 3 bases and J by 2 bases, with 2 bases of the junction left unmatched. CDR3 size: 16 residues. Germline V gene data show CDR1 as MNHNS and CDR2 as SASEGT.

V is TRBV6-1 and J is TRBJ2-7; D ambiguous. The CDR3 runs 17 residues. Germline-derived CDR1 and CDR2 are MNHNS and SASEGT. Between the trimmed V and J ends, which lost 2 bases and 7 bases, there was a span of 24 bases. The CDR3 DNA sequence: TGTGCCAGCAGTGAAACAGCCGTCCTCGGACGTATCCGAGAGCAGTACTTC. Translation gives CASSETAVLGRIREQYF.

This sequence joins TRBV29-1 and TRBJ2-1, with D unclear. The germline V and J ends were trimmed by 7 bases and 15 bases, with 16 bases remaining between them. The germline gives CDR1 SQVTM, CDR2 ANQGSEA. The CDR3 is 10 amino acids. The CDR3 here is CSAFVHLPFF. For the CDR3, the DNA is TGCAGCGCCTTCGTCCACTTACCGTTCTTC.

V and J are TRBV6-6 and TRBJ1-1; D not resolved. With 1 base removed from V and 3 bases from J, the gap between germline ends came to 6 bases. Germline-derived CDR1 and CDR2 are MNHNY and SVGAGI (reference sequence). The CDR3 totals 13 residues. This CDR3 is CASSYYRDTEAFF. In DNA, the CDR3 is TGTGCCAGCAGTTACTACCGGGACACTGAAGCTTTCTTT.

V and J are TRBV9 and TRBJ1-6, with no clear D. Deletions cut 3 bases from V and 7 bases from J, with 11 bases between. The CDR3 runs to 14 residues. CDR1 and CDR2 (germline): SGDLS, YYNGEE. This CDR3 reads CASSEQQVNSPLHF. DNA for the CDR3: TGTGCCAGCAGCGAACAGCAAGTAAATTCACCCCTCCACTTT. The whole variable domain, filled in from reference TRBV9 and TRBJ1-6, reads DSGVTQTPKHLITATGQRVTLRCSPRSGDLSVYWYQQSLDQGLQFLIQYYNGEERAKGNILERFSAQQFPDLHSELNLSSLELGDSALYFCASSEQQVNSPLHFGNGTRLTVT.

The table lists this clone with a few counts. This chain links TRBV5-1 with TRBJ1-3; D is unclear. V was cut by 2 bases and J by 1 base, with 10 bases left in between. Germline CDR1 is SGHRS and CDR2 is YFSETQ. CDR3 size: 15 residues. CDR3 sequence reads: CASSLSSGSGNTIYF. CDR3 sequence (DNA): TGCGCCAGCAGCTTAAGCAGTGGGTCTGGAAACACCATATATTTT.

V and J are TRBV5-4 and TRBJ2-3; 9 bases map to TRBD2. Trimming removed 3 bases from V and 2 bases from J; junction bases left unmatched: 7. The CDR3 runs to 16 residues. Germline values: CDR1 SGHNT, CDR2 YYREEE (reference sequence). The CDR3 sequence: CASSYDLAGATDTQYF. The CDR3 DNA reads as TGTGCCAGCAGCTACGATTTAGCGGGGGCCACAGATACGCAGTATTTT.

This clone was observed a single time. This chain uses TRBV27 with TRBJ2-7; D might be TRBD2 (5 bases). There are 13 residues in the CDR3. Germline CDR1 and CDR2: MNHEY and SMNVEV (reference sequence). V lost 5 bases, J lost 5 bases, and 13 bases lay in between. In DNA form, the CDR3 reads TGTGCCAGCAGTCACGGAGAGGGCCACGAGCAGTACTTC. Its translation is CASSHGEGHEQYF.

The chain has TRBV9 and TRBJ1-6; D is ambiguous. With 0 bases removed from V and 6 bases from J, the gap between germline ends came to 7 bases. The CDR3 has 14 amino acids. Germline V gene data show CDR1 as SGDLS and CDR2 as YYNGEE. This CDR3 reads CASSVEQVNSPLHF. The CDR3 DNA is TGTGCCAGCAGCGTAGAGCAAGTTAATTCACCCCTCCACTTT.

This clone was seen a handful of times. Different DNA sequences within this sample yield the same CDR3. The genes are TRBV7-9 and TRBJ2-7; D possibly corresponds to TRBD2 (5 bases). Germline CDR1 and CDR2: SEHNR and FQNEAQ (reference sequence). Trimming cost V 0 bases and J 0 bases, with 6 bases left between them. The CDR3 has 14 residues. The CDR3 DNA follows: TGTGCCAGCAGCTTAGCGGCGGGCTCCTACGAGCAGTACTTC. Protein product: CASSLAAGSYEQYF.

V is TRBV29-1 and J is TRBJ1-1; no definite D call. Trimming pared 5 bases from V and 0 bases from J, leaving 7 bases between. Germline V gene lookup returns CDR1 SQVTM and CDR2 ANQGSEA. The CDR3 contains 12 residues. The CDR3 nucleotides are TGCAGCGTTAACCTTATGAACACTGAAGCTTTCTTT. Translating it yields CSVNLMNTEAFF.

The rearrangement links TRBV9 to TRBJ2-7; 10 bases are a match to TRBD1. CDR3 length: 14 residues. From germline, CDR1 is SGDLS and CDR2 YYNGEE. V lost 4 bases to trimming and J lost 2 bases; unmatched junction nucleotides: 3. The chain's CDR3 is CASSPGQGPYEQYF. DNA of the CDR3: TGTGCCAGCAGCCCGGGACAGGGGCCCTACGAGCAGTACTTC. The full variable domain, completed using reference TRBV9 and TRBJ2-7, is DSGVTQTPKHLITATGQRVTLRCSPRSGDLSVYWYQQSLDQGLQFLIQYYNGEERAKGNILERFSAQQFPDLHSELNLSSLELGDSALYFCASSPGQGPYEQYFGPGTRLTVT.

About this clone: At one boundary the junction diverges from the germline segment, which might be a read error. The chain combines TRBV29-1 with TRBJ2-7, with 8 bases fitting TRBD2. The germline gives CDR1 SQVTM, CDR2 ANQGSEA. CDR3 size: 12 residues. CDR3 protein: CSVEDPGGPRCF. Written as DNA, the CDR3 is TGCAGCGTTGAAGATCCGGGGGGGCCCCGGTGCTTC.

This chain uses TRBV19 with TRBJ1-1; 7 positions agree with TRBD1. The J segment lost 1 base and the V segment lost 7 bases, leaving 12 bases of the junction unmatched. Germline V gene sequence: CDR1 LNHDA, CDR2 SQIVND (reference sequence). CDR3 length equals 16 residues. The CDR3 here is CASKGLRDSSNTEAFF. The CDR3, as DNA: TGTGCCAGTAAGGGCCTTCGGGACAGCTCGAACACTGAAGCTTTCTTT.

This clone is medium-sized within its sample. V gene TRBV10-3 combines with J gene TRBJ1-6, with 7 bases aligning to TRBD1. V lost 2 bases, J lost 10 bases, and 8 bases stayed unmatched. CDR1 is ENHRY and CDR2 is SYGVKD in the germline V gene. The CDR3 contains 15 residues. CDR3 coding DNA: TGTGCCATCAGTGAGGGTTTGGGACAGTCGTCACCCCTCCACTTT. Its translation is CAISEGLGQSSPLHF.

The J gene is TRBJ2-1, the V gene TRBV7-6; D assignment may be TRBD1 or TRBD2 (6 bases each). Germline V gives CDR1 SGHVS, CDR2 FNYEAQ. The CDR3 runs to 16 residues. With 2 bases removed from V and 0 bases from J, the gap between germline ends came to 11 bases. CDR3 DNA: TGTGCCAGCAGCTTACTTCGGGGGCCCTCCTACAATGAGCAGTTCTTC. Its protein is CASSLLRGPSYNEQFF.

The genes are TRBV28 and TRBJ2-7, with D perhaps matching TRBD1 (6 bases). Germline V gene sequence: CDR1 MDHEN, CDR2 SYDVKM. Trimming cost V 4 bases and J 5 bases, with 24 bases left between them. The CDR3 sequence is 17 residues long. In DNA, the CDR3 is TGTGCCAGCAGTTCCCGGCATGGAGGACAGAGGGGCGACGAGCAGTACTTC. It encodes CASSSRHGGQRGDEQYF.

The rearrangement uses TRBV2 and TRBJ2-2; no definite D call. Germline CDR1 SNHLY, CDR2 FYNNEI. Trimming took off 2 bases at V and 8 bases at J, with 3 bases between the two ends. The CDR3 consists of 11 residues. The CDR3 sequence: CASSERGELFF. The CDR3 coding sequence is TGTGCCAGCAGTGAACGGGGGGAGCTGTTTTTT.